The 20 T cell receptor beta chains below were found in one sample sequenced in a study of T cell changes during pregnancy in multiple sclerosis. Here immunoSEQ multiplex PCR was the method, and the copy in TCRdb shows in-frame clones only, minus some. The sample holds tens of thousands of clones, just over 90% seen once. This material consisted of CD8+ T cells from peripheral blood mononuclear cells, taken before pregnancy. The receptors were sampled from a female donor with multiple sclerosis, enrolled in a pregnancy study.

The chain carries TRBV19 and TRBJ2-7; D is uncertain. Looked up from germline, CDR1 is LNHDA and CDR2 is SQIVND (reference sequence). Trimming cost V 5 bases and J 2 bases, with 19 bases left between them. The CDR3 runs to 16 residues. In DNA form, the CDR3 reads TGTGCCAGTAGTCCAACCCCCCCGCGGAGCCCCTACGAGCAGTACTTC. This translates into CASSPTPPRSPYEQYF.

CDR3 sequence reads: CASSVVPAGELFF. In nucleotides, the CDR3 is TGTGCCAGCAGCGTAGTTCCGGCCGGGGAGCTGTTTTTT. The rearrangement uses TRBV9 and TRBJ2-2; D not resolved. CDR3 size: 13 residues. The germline V and J ends were trimmed by 0 bases and 6 bases, with 6 bases remaining between them. In germline, CDR1 is SGDLS, CDR2 YYNGEE.

The V and J genes are TRBV18 and TRBJ2-7, with TRBD1 matching over 7 bases. CDR3 size: 18 residues. After removal of 6 bases from V and 4 bases from J, the junction contained 21 bases not matched to a gene. CDR1 is KGHSH, CDR2 LQKENI, per germline. This CDR3 reads CASSLKASGQSYQYEQYF. The CDR3, as DNA: TGTGCCAGCTCCTTAAAGGCCTCGGGACAGTCTTACCAGTACGAGCAGTACTTC.

The V and J genes are TRBV7-2 and TRBJ2-5; 8 nucleotides line up with TRBD2. The CDR3 loop spans 16 amino acids. Germline V gives CDR1 SGHTA, CDR2 FQGNSA. Germline trimming cut 4 bases from V and 1 base from J; bases unmatched to any gene: 8. The CDR3 region is CASSSTGGALQETQYF. Here the CDR3 DNA reads TGTGCCAGCAGCTCAACCGGGGGGGCCCTCCAAGAGACCCAGTACTTC.

The chain combines TRBV7-2 with TRBJ2-7, with 16 bases fitting TRBD2. CDR3 length: 16 residues. V was clipped by 5 bases and J by 6 bases; unmatched bases: 7. Germline CDR1 and CDR2: SGHTA and FQGNSA. The CDR3 spells CASSPGTSGGASEQYF. CDR3 DNA sequence: TGTGCCAGCAGCCCCGGGACTAGCGGGGGGGCAAGCGAGCAGTACTTC.

The chain links TRBV27 to TRBJ2-1; TRBD2 matches 16 bases. CDR3 length equals 19 residues. V trimming: 2 bases; J trimming: 9 bases; junction bases outside the gene matches: 13. Per germline, CDR1 MNHEY and CDR2 SMNVEV (reference sequence). The CDR3 region is CASSLKGLAGGAGHGEQFF. The CDR3 DNA sequence: TGTGCCAGCAGTTTAAAGGGACTAGCGGGGGGGGCGGGACACGGTGAGCAGTTCTTC.

This sequence joins TRBV19 and TRBJ2-7; TRBD2 matches at 7 bases. Germline loops: CDR1 LNHDA, CDR2 SQIVND (reference sequence). The ends lost 2 bases at V and 2 bases at J; junction bases unmatched: 3. This CDR3 has 14 amino acids. The CDR3, as DNA: TGTGCCAGTAGTATAAGCGGGGCGACCTACGAGCAGTACTTC. Protein: CASSISGATYEQYF.

The V and J genes are TRBV5-1 and TRBJ1-6; tentatively, D is TRBD1 (5 bases). The germline V gene has CDR1 SGHRS and CDR2 YFSETQ. The CDR3 contains 14 residues. The V and J ends lost 3 bases and 9 bases respectively, with 13 bases between them. As DNA, the CDR3 is TGCGCCAGCAGCTGGGGCCCTTTGCGTTCACCCCTCCACTTT. Translating it yields CASSWGPLRSPLHF.

This chain links TRBV19 with TRBJ1-1, with D unclear. From germline, CDR1 is LNHDA and CDR2 SQIVND (reference sequence). This CDR3 comprises 14 residues. Deletions cut 3 bases from V and 5 bases from J, with 13 bases between. CDR3 residues: CASSIGVGGTEAFF. The CDR3 nucleotides read TGTGCCAGTAGTATTGGGGTGGGAGGAACTGAAGCTTTCTTT.

This clone was detected only once. V and J are TRBV2 and TRBJ2-2, with 8 bases identical to TRBD1. Trimming removed 6 bases from V and 6 bases from J; junction bases left unmatched: 9. The CDR3 totals 15 residues. Germline V lookup: CDR1 SNHLY, CDR2 FYNNEI. The CDR3 DNA follows: TGTGCCAGCAGGGGTGGACAGGGACAACCCGGGGAGCTGTTTTTT. Residues: CASRGGQGQPGELFF.

The chain is built from TRBV30 and TRBJ2-1; D possibly corresponds to TRBD1 (5 bases). Germline CDR1 is GTSNPN and CDR2 is SVGIG (reference sequence). The V and J ends lost 4 bases and 8 bases respectively, with 18 bases between them. The CDR3 sequence is 14 residues long. CDR3 nucleotide sequence: TGTGCCTGGAAGTACCAGCAGGGATGGGATGAGCAGTTCTTC. This codes for CAWKYQQGWDEQFF. The complete variable domain, with remaining parts taken from reference TRBV30 and TRBJ2-1, reads SQTIHQWPATLVQPVGSPLSLECTVEGTSNPNLYWYRQAAGRGLQLLFYSVGIGQISSEVPQNLSASRPQDRQFILSSKKLLLSDSGFYLCAWKYQQGWDEQFFGPGTRLTVL.

The CDR3 region is CASSDSGRSEAFF. As DNA, the CDR3 is TGTGCCAGCAGTGACTCGGGTAGGAGTGAAGCTTTCTTT. V usage is TRBV6-4 and J usage is TRBJ1-1; D not resolved. This CDR3 has 13 amino acids. The V gene lost 0 bases and the J gene lost 7 bases, with 9 bases spanning the gap. The V gene's germline CDR1 is MRHNA and CDR2 SNTAGT.

The rearrangement links TRBV5-8 to TRBJ1-2; TRBD1 aligns across 7 bases. CDR3 length: 14 amino acids. Germline V CDR1 and CDR2: SGHTS, YDEGEE. The ends lost 1 base at V and 4 bases at J; junction bases unmatched: 4. CDR3 sequence: CASSLRGLAYGYTF. CDR3 in DNA: TGTGCCAGCAGCTTGAGGGGGCTAGCCTATGGCTACACCTTC.

The J gene is TRBJ2-1, the V gene TRBV7-2; 10 nucleotides align to TRBD2. Unmatched junction bases numbered 12, after V lost 4 bases and J lost 9 bases. This CDR3 contains 16 residues. Germline assignment: CDR1 SGHTA and CDR2 FQGNSA. The CDR3 bases are TGTGCCAGCAGCTCCATAGCGGGAGGACTATGGGGTGAGCAGTTCTTC. Protein: CASSSIAGGLWGEQFF.

The chain couples TRBV4-3 to TRBJ2-7, with 9 positions matching TRBD2. Germline trimming cut 0 bases from V and 7 bases from J; bases unmatched to any gene: 4. The CDR3 has 14 residues. Germline CDR1 is LGHNA and CDR2 is YSLEER. CDR3 in amino acids: CASSQDGTSREQYF. In DNA, the CDR3 is TGCGCCAGCAGCCAAGATGGGACTAGCCGAGAGCAGTACTTC.

The table lists this clone with a count of one. The junction departs from the called germline gene at one end, perhaps through a read error. This sequence joins TRBV7-9 and TRBJ1-2; D possibly corresponds to TRBD1 (6 bases). CDR3 size: 12 residues. From germline, CDR1 is SEHNR and CDR2 FQNEAQ (reference sequence). The CDR3 region is CASSSKTGLDVF. In DNA form, the CDR3 reads TGTGCCAGCAGCTCGAAGACAGGTCTGGACGTCTTC.

Written as DNA, the CDR3 is TGTGCCAGCAGCTTTAGCGGGGGGTTAGCTGGGGCCAACGTCCTGACTTTC. Translating it yields CASSFSGGLAGANVLTF. The chain joins TRBV11-2 to TRBJ2-6; 10 bases line up with TRBD2. V lost 3 bases to trimming and J lost 2 bases; unmatched junction nucleotides: 4. Germline-derived CDR1 and CDR2 are SGHAT and FQNNGV. The CDR3 length is 17 residues.

The chain combines TRBV7-9 with TRBJ2-1; 9 nucleotides line up with TRBD2. Trimming removed 2 bases from V and 5 bases from J; junction bases left unmatched: 10. From germline, CDR1 is SEHNR and CDR2 FQNEAQ (reference sequence). The CDR3 spans 17 residues. CDR3 in DNA: TGTGCCAGCAGCTTACCCCTGGCGGGAGGGTTCCACAATGAGCAGTTCTTC. Translation: CASSLPLAGGFHNEQFF.

This chain connects TRBV6-6 to TRBJ2-1, with 8 positions matching TRBD2. The trim removed 8 bases at V and 4 bases at J, leaving 7 bases unmatched. CDR3 length: 14 residues. CDR1 is MNHNY, CDR2 SVGAGI, per germline (reference sequence). The CDR3 protein is CASFPGGGYNEQFF. CDR3 in DNA: TGTGCCAGCTTTCCTGGCGGGGGGTACAATGAGCAGTTCTTC.

The chain is built from TRBV2 and TRBJ1-1; TRBD1 is a possible D gene (5 bases). Trimming removed 7 bases from V and 5 bases from J, with 17 bases in between. The CDR3 covers 14 residues. The germline V gene has CDR1 SNHLY and CDR2 FYNNEI. The CDR3 sequence is CASTPTGGDTEAFF. DNA of the CDR3: TGTGCCAGCACCCCGACCGGGGGGGATACTGAAGCTTTCTTT.